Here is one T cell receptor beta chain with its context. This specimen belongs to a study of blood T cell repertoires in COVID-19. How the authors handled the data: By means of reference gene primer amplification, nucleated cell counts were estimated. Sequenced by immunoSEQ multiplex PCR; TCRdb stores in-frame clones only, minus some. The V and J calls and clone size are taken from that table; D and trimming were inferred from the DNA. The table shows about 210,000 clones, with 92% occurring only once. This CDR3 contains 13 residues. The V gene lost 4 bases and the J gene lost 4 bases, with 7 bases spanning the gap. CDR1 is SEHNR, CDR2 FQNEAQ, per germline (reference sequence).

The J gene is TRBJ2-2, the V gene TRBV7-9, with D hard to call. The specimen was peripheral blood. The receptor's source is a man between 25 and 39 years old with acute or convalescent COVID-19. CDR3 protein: CASSSVLTGELFF. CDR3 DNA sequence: TGTGCCAGCAGCTCGGTCCTCACCGGGGAGCTGTTTTTT.